These 8 T cell receptor beta chains came from one sample sequenced in a study of T cells expressing NK-cell markers. TCRdb reprocessed the 5' RACE reads and stores each CDR3 protein as one record, lacking DNA. The sample table includes roughly 160,000 distinct CDR3 sequences. The material sequenced was blood T cells: a sorted CD56 or NKG2C T cell subset, CD4+ or CD8+ T cells, or bulk PBMC T cells (not recorded which). Receptors originate from a man aged 18 to 69 in good health.

The chain employs TRBV12-3 or TRBV12-4 and TRBJ2-3; as DNA is missing, the TRBD2 call by TCRdb cannot be tested. The CDR3 spans 15 residues. The CDR3 region is CASSRGLAKRDTQYF.

This chain joins TRBV7-9 and TRBJ1-5; TCRdb's assignment of TRBD1 cannot be checked, as there is no DNA. The germline CDR1 and CDR2 sequences are SEHNR and FQNEAQ (reference sequence). The CDR3 spans 16 residues. The chain's CDR3 is CASSSTGTGRSRPQHF.

The chain employs TRBV7-7 and TRBJ2-7; TCRdb outputs TRBD1, but without DNA this stays unchecked. There are 14 residues in the CDR3. From germline, CDR1 is SSHAT and CDR2 FNYEAQ (reference sequence). CDR3 residues: CASSSRGTQGHQYF. The entire variable domain, with the rest obtained from reference TRBV7-7 and TRBJ2-7, is as follows: GAGVSQSPRYKVTKRGQDVTLRCDPISSHATLYWYQQALGQGPEFLTYFNYEAQPDKSGLPSDRFSAERPEGSISTLTIQRTEQRDSAMYRCASSSRGTQGHQYFGPGTRLTVT.

The chain recombines TRBV7-6 with TRBJ2-7. Per germline, CDR1 SGHVS and CDR2 FNYEAQ. CDR3 length equals 15 residues. The CDR3 reads CASSLGGSPAYEQYF.

The chain links TRBV6-5 to TRBJ1-2; without DNA, the TCRdb call of TRBD1 cannot be checked. Germline CDR1 and CDR2: MNHEY and SVGAGI. The CDR3 sequence is 15 residues long. CDR3 loop: CASSRAGQDHYGYTF.

This chain connects TRBV9 to TRBJ1-2. Germline CDR1 and CDR2: SGDLS and YYNGEE. This CDR3 comprises 17 residues. The CDR3 is CASSDGGSLYINYGYTF.

The gene calls are TRBV3-1 and TRBJ2-5; TCRdb's assignment of TRBD1 cannot be checked, as there is no DNA. CDR1 and CDR2 from the germline V gene are LGHDT and YNNKEL (reference sequence). The CDR3 runs 15 residues. CDR3 sequence reads: CASSPPRGYQETQYF.

This chain links TRBV7-9 with TRBJ1-2; absent DNA, TCRdb's TRBD1 call cannot be checked. Germline-derived CDR1 and CDR2 are SEHNR and FQNEAQ (reference sequence). The CDR3 covers 15 residues. CDR3 sequence: CASSPPGQGRYGYTF.